Shown below are 31 T cell receptor beta chains from a single sample sequenced in a study of Ad26.COV2.S vaccination and SARS-CoV-2 variants. Treatment given: about 20 received Ad26.COV2.S at low or high dose, single or two shots; several received placebo; per-sample allocation not given. Material that was analyzed had been drawn on day 63 after the first vaccine or placebo injection. Repertoires were generated with immunoSEQ multiplex PCR, while TCRdb's copy carries only in-frame clones and drops some. This table holds about 410,000 clones, around 92% found once. This specimen consisted of peripheral blood, obtained in a trial of Ad26.COV2.S vaccine versus placebo. Receptors originate from a person between 18 and 60 years old who received the Ad26.COV2.S COVID-19 vaccine or a placebo.

This clone was detected only once. V usage is TRBV5-1 and J usage is TRBJ2-7; 7 nucleotides line up with TRBD1. With V trimmed by 2 bases and J by 2 bases, 10 bases remained unmatched. The CDR3 runs to 16 residues. From germline, CDR1 is SGHRS and CDR2 YFSETQ. CDR3 in DNA: TGCGCCAGCAGCTTTTCATACACAGGGGACCCCTACGAGCAGTACTTC. This encodes CASSFSYTGDPYEQYF.

V gene TRBV12-3 or TRBV12-4 combines with J gene TRBJ2-7; D call uncertain. The CDR3 consists of 13 residues. The V and J ends lost 0 bases and 4 bases respectively, with 7 bases between them. This CDR3 is CASSLAKVYEQYF. CDR3 in DNA: TGTGCCAGCAGTTTAGCGAAGGTATACGAGCAGTACTTC.

This clone has more than one count but fewer than ten. This chain links TRBV15 with TRBJ1-6; 9 bases line up with TRBD1. V shed 1 base and J 8 bases; nucleotides not matched to a gene: 3. Germline V gene lookup returns CDR1 LNHNV and CDR2 YYDKDF (reference sequence). The CDR3 length is 15 residues. The CDR3 bases are TGTGCCACCAGCAGAGGCAGGACAGGGGATTCACCCCTCCACTTT. It translates to CATSRGRTGDSPLHF.

The V and J genes are TRBV7-2 and TRBJ1-2, with TRBD1 as a possible D gene (6 bases). Trimming left V 5 bases short and J 4 bases short, with 14 bases between. The CDR3 extends over 14 amino acids. CDR1 and CDR2 (germline): SGHTA, FQGNSA. Written as DNA, the CDR3 is TGTGCCAGCAGCCCGTCGCCAGGGGCCTATGGCTACACCTTC. It yields the protein CASSPSPGAYGYTF.

The J gene is TRBJ2-1, the V gene TRBV19, with D possibly TRBD1 on 7 matching bases. The germline gives CDR1 LNHDA, CDR2 SQIVND (reference sequence). The CDR3 sequence is 19 residues long. V was cut by 2 bases and J by 0 bases, with 20 bases left in between. CDR3 residues: CASSISGQGGSSSYNEQFF. For the CDR3, the DNA is TGTGCCAGTAGTATATCGGGGCAGGGGGGCTCGTCCTCCTACAATGAGCAGTTCTTC.

The J gene is TRBJ2-7, the V gene TRBV7-2; a weak D match, TRBD2 (6 bases). V shed 5 bases and J shed 2 bases, with 13 bases lying between them. The CDR3 is 14 amino acids. Germline V gene sequence: CDR1 SGHTA, CDR2 FQGNSA. This CDR3 reads CASSKTRTTYEQYF. CDR3 coding DNA: TGTGCCAGCAGCAAGACTAGAACGACCTACGAGCAGTACTTC.

The V gene is TRBV6-2 or TRBV6-3, the J gene TRBJ2-2; 8 nucleotides align to TRBD1. J gave up 2 bases and V 5 bases, and 4 bases lay outside the gene matches. CDR1 MNHEY and CDR2 SVGEGT come from the germline V gene. This CDR3 has 15 residues. CDR3 residues: CASSMTGVNTGELFF. The CDR3 DNA reads TGTGCCAGCAGTATGACAGGGGTAAACACCGGGGAGCTGTTTTTT.

The chain combines TRBV29-1 with TRBJ2-5; 13 bases are a match to TRBD2. The CDR3 totals 15 residues. V trimming: 7 bases; J trimming: 8 bases; junction bases outside the gene matches: 13. The V gene's germline CDR1 is SQVTM and CDR2 ANQGSEA. CDR3 DNA sequence: TGCAGCGCCATTCCGGGACTAGCGGGGTCGGTTACCCAGTACTTC. This translates into CSAIPGLAGSVTQYF.

V is TRBV6-5 and J is TRBJ1-2; 7 nucleotides align to TRBD1. The CDR3 has 16 amino acids. With V trimmed by 6 bases and J by 5 bases, 15 bases remained unmatched. Germline values: CDR1 MNHEY, CDR2 SVGAGI. The CDR3 here is CASSYNRGNPRYGYTF. CDR3 bases: TGTGCCAGCAGCTACAACAGGGGCAACCCCCGGTATGGCTACACCTTC.

This chain joins TRBV29-1 and TRBJ1-1, with D perhaps matching TRBD1 (5 bases). CDR3 size: 13 residues. The germline V gene encodes CDR1 SQVTM and CDR2 ANQGSEA. V dropped 0 bases and J dropped 7 bases, with 12 bases sitting between them. The CDR3 DNA is TGCAGCGTTGAAGATCGGGTAGGGGTTGAAGCTTTCTTT. Translated, it gives CSVEDRVGVEAFF.

The DNA of the CDR3 is TGCGCCAGCAGCCAAGACCAGACAGGGTCGGGTCAGCCCCAGCATTTT. It codes for CASSQDQTGSGQPQHF. The V gene is TRBV4-3, the J gene TRBJ1-5; TRBD1 matches 7 bases. Germline-derived CDR1 and CDR2 are LGHNA and YSLEER. The CDR3 is 16 amino acids. V shed 0 bases, J shed 6 bases, and the junction held 8 bases outside the gene matches.

This clone was detected only once. J is TRBJ2-3 and V is TRBV20-1; D is unclear. Germline lookup yields CDR1 DFQATT and CDR2 SNEGSKA (reference sequence). This CDR3 contains 14 residues. Trimming stripped 3 bases from V and 1 base from J, with 11 bases between. CDR3 protein: CSASIGQGTDTQYF. The CDR3 DNA reads as TGCAGTGCTAGTATCGGTCAGGGCACAGATACGCAGTATTTT.

The chain has TRBV4-1 and TRBJ1-2; 10 nucleotides match TRBD1. V shed 0 bases, J shed 0 bases, and the junction held 4 bases outside the gene matches. CDR1 is MGHRA and CDR2 is YSYEKL in the germline V gene. This CDR3 contains 17 residues. CDR3 in amino acids: CASSQERDRGANYGYTF. CDR3 bases: TGCGCCAGCAGCCAAGAACGGGACAGGGGAGCTAACTATGGCTACACCTTC.

This chain connects TRBV5-4 to TRBJ1-2; D not certain. Trimming cost V 2 bases and J 4 bases, with 12 bases left between them. The CDR3 extends over 14 amino acids. The V gene's germline CDR1 is SGHNT and CDR2 YYREEE (reference sequence). CDR3 DNA sequence: TGTGCCAGCAGCTTCGGAGAGGAATTCTATGGCTACACCTTC. The encoded protein is CASSFGEEFYGYTF.

The chain has TRBV27 and TRBJ1-2, with D perhaps matching TRBD1 (6 bases). CDR3 length: 16 amino acids. CDR1 is MNHEY and CDR2 is SMNVEV in the germline V gene (reference sequence). V dropped 5 bases and J dropped 0 bases, with 16 bases sitting between them. The CDR3 protein is CASSERPGTTNYGYTF. CDR3 DNA: TGTGCCAGCAGTGAGCGCCCCGGGACAACTAACTATGGCTACACCTTC.

The CDR3: CASNLANLNTEAFF. CDR3 nucleotide sequence: TGTGCCAGCAATCTCGCAAACCTGAACACTGAAGCTTTCTTT. The V and J genes are TRBV6-6 and TRBJ1-1, with D hard to call. From germline, CDR1 is MNHNY and CDR2 SVGAGI (reference sequence). The CDR3 spans 14 residues. The ends were cut back, 7 bases at V and 0 bases at J, with 12 bases in the middle.

The chain has TRBV18 and TRBJ2-7, with 8 bases lining up with TRBD2. CDR3 size: 13 residues. Germline assignment: CDR1 KGHSH and CDR2 LQKENI. Germline trimming cut 2 bases from V and 4 bases from J; bases unmatched to any gene: 1. CDR3 nucleotide sequence: TGTGCCAGCTCACCAGGACTAGCTTACGAGCAGTACTTC. Its translation is CASSPGLAYEQYF.

The gene calls are TRBV15 and TRBJ1-1, with a tentative D call TRBD1 (5 bases). V lost 9 bases to trimming and J lost 8 bases, with 13 bases between them. This CDR3 has 11 residues. Germline CDR1 and CDR2: LNHNV and YYDKDF (reference sequence). In DNA form, the CDR3 reads TGTGCCACGGGACGTAGTGACGAAGCTTTCTTT. Its translation is CATGRSDEAFF.

To note about this clone: Other DNA sequences in the same sample also yield this CDR3. The chain has TRBV18 and TRBJ1-2; maybe TRBD1 (5 bases). Trimming took 3 bases from V and 1 from J, leaving 6 bases between them. Germline CDR1 reads KGHSH; CDR2 reads LQKENI. CDR3 length: 13 residues. The CDR3 sequence is CASSPGGNYGYTF. The CDR3 region has the DNA TGTGCCAGCTCACCCGGGGGTAACTATGGCTACACCTTC.

The chain recombines TRBV5-1 with TRBJ2-5; TRBD1 aligns across 7 bases. This CDR3 has 17 residues. Germline values: CDR1 SGHRS, CDR2 YFSETQ. V lost 0 bases and J lost 5; bases outside the gene matches: 13. The DNA of the CDR3 is TGCGCCAGCAGCTTGGAGGGGGCTAGCTCCCCTAGGGAGACCCAGTACTTC. Translated: CASSLEGASSPRETQYF.

The CDR3 loop reads CASSQSPQRQHNSPLHF. The CDR3 region has the DNA TGTGCCAGCAGCCAATCCCCTCAGCGGCAGCATAATTCACCCCTCCACTTT. This chain links TRBV7-2 with TRBJ1-6; D not certain. The CDR3 is made up of 17 amino acids. Per germline, CDR1 SGHTA and CDR2 FQGNSA. V lost 5 bases to trimming and J lost 5 bases, with 19 bases between them.

The chain couples TRBV4-3 to TRBJ2-6; D is undetermined. The CDR3 has 13 residues. Trimming pared 5 bases from V and 0 bases from J, leaving 2 bases between. Germline CDR1 is LGHNA and CDR2 is YSLEER. The CDR3, as DNA: TGCGCCAGCAGCATCTCTGGGGCCAACGTCCTGACTTTC. It encodes CASSISGANVLTF.

The chain recombines TRBV11-2 with TRBJ2-1; 7 bases agree with TRBD2. V trimming: 1 base; J trimming: 9 bases; junction bases outside the gene matches: 6. The germline V gene encodes CDR1 SGHAT and CDR2 FQNNGV. This CDR3 is built from 14 residues. This chain's CDR3 is CASSLGTGGFEQFF. Here the CDR3 DNA reads TGTGCCAGCAGCTTAGGGACGGGGGGATTTGAGCAGTTCTTC.

J is TRBJ1-6 and V is TRBV19, with 7 bases aligning to TRBD1. The trim removed 6 bases at V and 5 bases at J, leaving 10 bases unmatched. The V gene's germline CDR1 is LNHDA and CDR2 SQIVND (reference sequence). The CDR3 loop spans 16 amino acids. The CDR3 sequence is CASRTDRASNNSPLHF. The CDR3 region has the DNA TGTGCCAGTAGGACTGACAGGGCGTCGAATAATTCACCCCTCCACTTT.

The V call is TRBV6-4, the J call TRBJ1-1; D is possibly TRBD1 (5 bases). The V gene lost 3 bases and the J gene lost 2 bases, with 7 bases spanning the gap. The CDR3 runs to 13 residues. Germline CDR1 and CDR2: MRHNA and SNTAGT. In DNA form, the CDR3 reads TGTGCCAGCAGTGAGGGACCAAACACTGAAGCTTTCTTT. Its protein is CASSEGPNTEAFF.

The CDR3 spells CATSTSGTGGRMNTEAFF. Written as DNA, the CDR3 is TGTGCCACCAGCACCTCCGGGACAGGGGGCCGAATGAACACTGAAGCTTTCTTT. The chain employs TRBV15 and TRBJ1-1; 12 nucleotides agree with TRBD1. The CDR3 has 18 residues. Trimming took 4 bases from V and 0 from J; bases not matched to a gene: 9. CDR1 and CDR2 from the germline V gene are LNHNV and YYDKDF (reference sequence).

This chain uses TRBV4-3 with TRBJ1-2, with D possibly matching TRBD1 (6 bases). Germline CDR1 and CDR2: LGHNA and YSLEER. CDR3 length: 16 residues. Trimming took 1 base from V and 5 from J, leaving 17 bases between them. The CDR3 DNA reads as TGCGCCAGCAGCCAAGCCTACGGGGGCGGGATATATGGCTACACCTTC. This translates into CASSQAYGGGIYGYTF.

This rearrangement joins TRBV9 to TRBJ1-1; D possibly corresponds to TRBD1 (5 bases). Looked up from germline, CDR1 is SGDLS and CDR2 is YYNGEE. This CDR3 comprises 16 residues. Trimming shortened V by 0 bases and J by 0 bases, and 12 bases separated the two germline ends. CDR3 coding DNA: TGTGCCAGCAGCGTAGGGGCAGGGTGGATGAACACTGAAGCTTTCTTT. Translating it yields CASSVGAGWMNTEAFF.

This chain links TRBV13 with TRBJ1-1; 11 bases align to TRBD1. The V segment lost 0 bases and the J segment 6 bases; nucleotides outside the gene matches: 12. Germline V lookup: CDR1 PRHDT, CDR2 FYEKMQ (reference sequence). The CDR3 contains 18 residues. Written as DNA, the CDR3 is TGTGCCAGCAGCTTAGGCGGACAGGGGGCTGTACTCGGCGCTGAAGCTTTCTTT. Protein: CASSLGGQGAVLGAEAFF.

This clone was seen only once. The gene calls are TRBV7-2 and TRBJ2-5; D is possibly TRBD2 (6 bases). Trimming stripped 1 base from V and 3 bases from J, with 15 bases between. The germline CDR1 and CDR2 sequences are SGHTA and FQGNSA. This CDR3 has 16 amino acids. CDR3 coding DNA: TGTGCCAGCAGCTTAGGTGGCGGGGAAGGTGAAGAGACCCAGTACTTC. This gives the protein CASSLGGGEGEETQYF.

This sequence joins TRBV24-1 and TRBJ2-3; D remains ambiguous. V lost 0 bases and J lost 1, with 4 bases in between. The length of the CDR3 is 14 residues. Germline V gene sequence: CDR1 KGHDR, CDR2 SFDVKD. CDR3 nucleotide sequence: TGTGCCACCAGTGATTTGATGGGCACAGATACGCAGTATTTT. Protein product: CATSDLMGTDTQYF.